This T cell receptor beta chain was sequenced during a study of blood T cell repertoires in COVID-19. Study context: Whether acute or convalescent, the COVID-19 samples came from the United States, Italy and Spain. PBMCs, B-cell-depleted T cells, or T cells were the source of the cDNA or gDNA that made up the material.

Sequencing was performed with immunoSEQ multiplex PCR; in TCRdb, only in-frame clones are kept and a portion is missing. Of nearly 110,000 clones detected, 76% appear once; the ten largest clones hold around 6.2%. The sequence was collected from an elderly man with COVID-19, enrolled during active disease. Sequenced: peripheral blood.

CDR3 protein: CASSRGQADTDTQYF. The CDR3 DNA reads TGTGCCAGCTCACGGGGACAGGCCGACACAGATACGCAGTATTTT. V and J are TRBV18 and TRBJ2-3, with 8 nucleotides matching TRBD1. The V gene's germline CDR1 is KGHSH and CDR2 LQKENI. V gave up 4 bases and J gave up 2 bases; unmatched junction bases: 5. The CDR3 loop spans 15 amino acids.